This T cell receptor beta chain emerged from a study of T cell responses to AZD1222 COVID-19 vaccine. General observations from the study: Reportedly, nearly half the spike-specific TCRs target unmutated variant regions. Among the donors, most were white British and more were female, and clonal diversity was possibly underestimated. It was only after the peak T cell response that any repertoires were sampled.

Second doses that came at about 4 or about 12 weeks were put together. Assay: immunoSEQ multiplex PCR; the TCRdb copy retains only in-frame clones and omits some. Found here are fewer than 200,000 clones, about 83% of them singletons; the top ten hold 0.95% to 1.1%. In regard to this clone: Its matching antigen is unknown.

In germline, CDR1 is SGDLS, CDR2 YYNGEE. Trimming left V 4 bases short and J 1 base short, with 11 bases between. This CDR3 is built from 14 residues. Sequences were derived from peripheral blood, sampled 28 days after the second AZD1222 dose. The rearrangement joins TRBV9 to TRBJ1-1, with unresolved D. The sequence derives from an adult who received the AZD1222 COVID-19 vaccine. CDR3 protein: CASSFATGNTEAFF. As DNA, the CDR3 is TGTGCCAGCAGCTTCGCGACGGGGAACACTGAAGCTTTCTTT.